These 29 T cell receptor beta chains share one sample of origin, sequenced in a study of CD4 T cells in relation to SARS-CoV-2 and coronaviruses. CD4+ T cells from unexposed donors were obtained before the COVID-19 pandemic (2011-2018). Isolation of CD4+ T cells took place after about 10 days in culture. Their specific antigens are unknown. The method was immunoSEQ multiplex PCR; TCRdb's version includes in-frame clones alone and lacks a portion of them. The sample holds 22,000 or so clones; more than 60% are singletons and the top ten take roughly an eighth. The sequencing input was CD4+ T cells from PBMCs, cultured in vitro. These receptors were obtained from a human donor in good health.

CDR3 sequence (DNA): TGTGCCAGCAGTTACTCAGCAGGGGTTAGAGGGGAGCTGTTTTTT. Encoded protein: CASSYSAGVRGELFF. V and J are TRBV6-5 and TRBJ2-2; weak D call: TRBD1 (6 bases). Trimming left V 0 bases short and J 8 bases short, with 13 bases between. Germline CDR1 and CDR2: MNHEY and SVGAGI. The CDR3 consists of 15 residues.

V gene TRBV5-1 combines with J gene TRBJ1-2, with D uncertain. The CDR3 consists of 14 residues. Trimming removed 1 base from V and 2 bases from J, with 9 bases in between. In germline, CDR1 is SGHRS, CDR2 YFSETQ. CDR3 DNA: TGCGCCAGCAGCTTGACGGACGGAAACTATGGCTACACCTTC. It encodes CASSLTDGNYGYTF. Complete variable domain (other parts from reference TRBV5-1 and TRBJ1-2): KAGVTQTPRYLIKTRGQQVTLSCSPISGHRSVSWYQQTPGQGLQFLFEYFSETQRNKGNFPGRFSGRQFSNSRSEMNVSTLELGDSALYLCASSLTDGNYGYTFGSGTRLTVV.

V is TRBV4-2 and J is TRBJ2-6; D unclear. V shed 4 bases and J shed 0 bases, with 4 bases lying between them. The CDR3 is 14 amino acids. Germline CDR1 LGHNA, CDR2 YNFKEQ. Written as DNA, the CDR3 is TGTGCCAGCAGCCCCCTCTCTGGGGCCAACGTCCTGACTTTC. Translation: CASSPLSGANVLTF.

V usage is TRBV28 and J usage is TRBJ2-7; D is perhaps TRBD2 (7 bases). Looked up from germline, CDR1 is MDHEN and CDR2 is SYDVKM. CDR3 size: 14 residues. V shed 7 bases and J shed 0 bases, with 13 bases lying between them. Here the CDR3 reads CASIGGGNSYEQYF. For the CDR3, the DNA is TGTGCCAGCATTGGGGGGGGCAACTCCTACGAGCAGTACTTC.

Only a few counts were recorded for this clone. J is TRBJ2-7 and V is TRBV18; D is uncertain. CDR3 length: 13 residues. Trimming stripped 0 bases from V and 5 bases from J, with 8 bases between. Germline CDR1 reads KGHSH; CDR2 reads LQKENI. The CDR3 sequence is CASSPPGSDEQYF. In nucleotides, the CDR3 is TGTGCCAGCTCACCACCAGGCAGCGACGAGCAGTACTTC.

The rearrangement uses TRBV4-2 and TRBJ1-5, with D possibly TRBD1 on 5 matching bases. With 0 bases removed from V and 7 bases from J, the gap between germline ends came to 13 bases. This CDR3 contains 15 residues. Germline V gives CDR1 LGHNA, CDR2 YNFKEQ. Here the CDR3 reads CASSQDREGWQPQHF. The CDR3 nucleotides are TGTGCCAGCAGCCAAGATCGGGAGGGGTGGCAGCCCCAGCATTTT.

This clone was counted a single time. V and J are TRBV11-1 and TRBJ2-7; maybe TRBD1 (5 bases). The V and J ends lost 1 base and 3 bases respectively, with 7 bases between them. Germline V gives CDR1 SGHAT, CDR2 FQDESV (reference sequence). The CDR3 sequence is 13 residues long. Written as DNA, the CDR3 is TGTGCCAGCAGCTTAGTAGGGGACTACGAGCAGTACTTC. Protein: CASSLVGDYEQYF. Together with reference TRBV11-1 and TRBJ2-7, the CDR3 gives the full variable domain: EAEVAQSPRYKITEKSQAVAFWCDPISGHATLYWYRQILGQGPELLVQFQDESVVDDSQLPKDRFSAERLKGVDSTLKIQPAELGDSAMYLCASSLVGDYEQYFGPGTRLTVT.

The J gene is TRBJ1-4, the V gene TRBV6-1, with 8 bases that match TRBD1. The V gene end was trimmed by 3 bases and the J gene end by 8 bases; junction bases not matched to a gene: 5. CDR3 length: 14 amino acids. The germline CDR1 and CDR2 sequences are MNHNS and SASEGT. Written as DNA, the CDR3 is TGTGCCAGCAGTGACGGGACAGGTTGGGAAAAACTGTTTTTT. It encodes CASSDGTGWEKLFF.

The J gene is TRBJ1-4, the V gene TRBV4-2, with D tentatively TRBD1 (5 bases). Germline V lookup: CDR1 LGHNA, CDR2 YNFKEQ. The CDR3 sequence is 16 residues long. V dropped 4 bases and J dropped 5 bases, with 17 bases sitting between them. The CDR3 region is CASSLGRDGLNEKLFF. In DNA, the CDR3 is TGTGCCAGCAGCCTGGGGAGGGACGGACTCAATGAAAAACTGTTTTTT.

The rearrangement links TRBV5-1 to TRBJ1-6; D is ambiguous. CDR1 SGHRS and CDR2 YFSETQ come from the germline V gene. This CDR3 is built from 15 residues. Trimming cost V 4 bases and J 8 bases, with 16 bases left between them. The CDR3: CASSPDGGRDSPLHF. As DNA, the CDR3 is TGCGCCAGCAGCCCGGACGGCGGAAGGGATTCACCCCTCCACTTT.

This chain connects TRBV6-1 to TRBJ2-2; 11 bases are a match to TRBD2. The germline V gene has CDR1 MNHNS and CDR2 SASEGT. This CDR3 has 17 amino acids. Unmatched junction bases numbered 8, after V lost 4 bases and J lost 4 bases. CDR3 region: CASSGETSGTLTGELFF. The CDR3 nucleotides are TGTGCCAGCAGTGGAGAGACTAGCGGGACTCTCACCGGGGAGCTGTTTTTT.

This clone has more than one count but fewer than ten. The rearrangement joins TRBV19 to TRBJ2-1; D is perhaps TRBD2 (6 bases). The CDR3 sequence is 13 residues long. Trimming removed 0 bases at V and 10 bases at J, with 10 bases between. The germline V gene has CDR1 LNHDA and CDR2 SQIVND (reference sequence). DNA of the CDR3: TGTGCCAGTAGTATAGATCTTCTAGCGGAGCAGTTCTTC. This translates into CASSIDLLAEQFF.

The chain employs TRBV10-2 and TRBJ2-1, with 15 nucleotides matching TRBD2. Germline V gives CDR1 WSHSY, CDR2 SAAADI. The CDR3 loop spans 15 amino acids. V lost 6 bases and J lost 7; bases outside the gene matches: 4. CDR3 sequence: CASRTGTSGRNEQFF. DNA for the CDR3: TGCGCCAGCAGAACCGGGACTAGCGGGAGGAATGAGCAGTTCTTC.

The chain recombines TRBV27 with TRBJ2-7, with D tentatively TRBD1 or TRBD2 (8 bases each). Per germline, CDR1 MNHEY and CDR2 SMNVEV (reference sequence). This CDR3 comprises 17 residues. V was pared by 6 bases and J by 6 bases, with 27 bases between. As DNA, the CDR3 is TGTGCCAGCAGATCAAAACTAAGCGGGAGAGGACAGGGCGAGCAGTACTTC. Translation gives CASRSKLSGRGQGEQYF.

This clone is a singleton in its sample. V and J are TRBV7-3 and TRBJ2-3, with 7 bases identical to TRBD1. This CDR3 is built from 15 residues. The J segment lost 0 bases and the V segment lost 4 bases, leaving 4 bases of the junction unmatched. CDR1 and CDR2 from the germline V gene are SGHTA and FQGTGA. CDR3 DNA sequence: TGTGCCAGCAGCTCGGGACAGACTAGCACAGATACGCAGTATTTT. Protein sequence: CASSSGQTSTDTQYF.

This chain links TRBV28 with TRBJ2-3, with a tentative D call TRBD1 (7 bases). The V gene's germline CDR1 is MDHEN and CDR2 SYDVKM. V was cut by 1 base and J by 4 bases, with 18 bases left in between. The CDR3 sequence is 17 residues long. This CDR3 is CASSLSQSGGWADTQYF. The CDR3, as DNA: TGTGCCAGCAGTTTATCTCAGTCAGGGGGGTGGGCAGATACGCAGTATTTT. The full variable domain, rest sourced from reference TRBV28 and TRBJ2-3, is DVKVTQSSRYLVKRTGEKVFLECVQDMDHENMFWYRQDPGLGLRLIYFSYDVKMKEKGDIPEGYSVSREKKERFSLILESASTNQTSMYLCASSLSQSGGWADTQYFGPGTRLTVL.

V is TRBV6-5 and J is TRBJ2-1; D gene uncertain. The V gene lost 0 bases and the J gene lost 7 bases, with 16 bases spanning the gap. The CDR3 has 16 amino acids. Germline V gene data show CDR1 as MNHEY and CDR2 as SVGAGI. The CDR3 spells CASSYSGIGGKNEQFF. CDR3 coding DNA: TGTGCCAGCAGTTACTCAGGAATCGGCGGAAAAAATGAGCAGTTCTTC.

The chain recombines TRBV29-1 with TRBJ1-1; D is possibly TRBD1 (6 bases). With 4 bases removed from V and 5 bases from J, the gap between germline ends came to 11 bases. CDR3 length: 12 residues. Germline values: CDR1 SQVTM, CDR2 ANQGSEA. The CDR3 sequence: CSVVGGRTEAFF. For the CDR3, the DNA is TGCAGCGTTGTAGGGGGGCGAACTGAAGCTTTCTTT.

This chain links TRBV28 with TRBJ1-2; 10 bases line up with TRBD1. V gave up 6 bases and J gave up 6 bases; unmatched junction bases: 10. The CDR3 contains 15 residues. Germline V gene sequence: CDR1 MDHEN, CDR2 SYDVKM. The DNA for the CDR3 is TGTGCCAGCAGGGCAGACAGGGGGCCAGGGAATGGCTACACCTTC. It specifies CASRADRGPGNGYTF.

V is TRBV7-9 and J is TRBJ1-3; D uncertain. This CDR3 is built from 14 residues. V was shortened by 6 bases and J by 4 bases, with 13 bases between the two germline ends. CDR1 and CDR2 (germline): SEHNR, FQNEAQ (reference sequence). The CDR3 sequence is CASSPRRSGNTIYF. DNA of the CDR3: TGTGCCAGCAGTCCCCGGAGATCCGGAAACACCATATATTTT. The full variable domain, rest sourced from reference TRBV7-9 and TRBJ1-3, is DTGVSQNPRHKITKRGQNVTFRCDPISEHNRLYWYRQTLGQGPEFLTYFQNEAQLEKSRLLSDRFSAERPKGSFSTLEIQRTEQGDSAMYLCASSPRRSGNTIYFGEGSWLTVV.

This clone was counted a single time. The chain is built from TRBV7-3 and TRBJ2-2, with 7 positions matching TRBD2. CDR1 is SGHTA, CDR2 FQGTGA, per germline. Germline trimming cut 6 bases from V and 5 bases from J; bases unmatched to any gene: 15. The CDR3 is 17 amino acids. DNA of the CDR3: TGTGCCAGCAGTTCCTCCTTGACTAGCACTCGAACCGGGGAGCTGTTTTTT. Protein: CASSSSLTSTRTGELFF.

The CDR3 sequence is CASSHPGTEEPRDYGYTF. The CDR3 DNA is TGTGCCAGCAGCCACCCTGGAACAGAAGAGCCAAGAGACTATGGCTACACCTTC. This rearrangement joins TRBV14 to TRBJ1-2; unclear D gene. Germline CDR1 and CDR2: SGHDN and FVKESK. V lost 3 bases and J 3 bases, leaving 23 bases between the germline ends. The CDR3 runs 18 residues.

This chain joins TRBV27 and TRBJ2-7; 7 bases match TRBD1. The CDR3 consists of 17 residues. V lost 3 bases to trimming and J lost 3 bases; unmatched junction nucleotides: 14. Germline V CDR1 and CDR2: MNHEY, SMNVEV (reference sequence). CDR3 sequence: CASSLYTTGLQNYEQYF. Here the CDR3 DNA reads TGTGCCAGCAGTTTGTACACGACAGGGTTGCAGAACTACGAGCAGTACTTC.

The rearrangement joins TRBV19 to TRBJ2-1; 12 bases are shared with TRBD2. CDR1 LNHDA and CDR2 SQIVND come from the germline V gene (reference sequence). This CDR3 spans 16 amino acids. V shed 2 bases and J 7 bases; nucleotides not matched to a gene: 6. The CDR3 DNA sequence: TGTGCCAGTAGTATATCTAGCGGGAGGGGGGATAATGAGCAGTTCTTC. Its protein is CASSISSGRGDNEQFF.

In its sample, this clone was seen a few times. The chain joins TRBV6-6 to TRBJ1-3; D remains unclear. CDR1 MNHNY and CDR2 SVGAGI come from the germline V gene (reference sequence). CDR3 size: 16 residues. V was shortened by 5 bases and J by 1 base, with 15 bases between the two germline ends. The CDR3 DNA reads TGTGCCAGCAGTCCGGGCCTTGGAGGGTCTGGAAACACCATATATTTT. It is translated as CASSPGLGGSGNTIYF.

J is TRBJ2-1 and V is TRBV12-5; no clear D. Trimming removed 6 bases at V and 10 bases at J, with 10 bases between. Germline-derived CDR1 and CDR2 are LGHNT and FRNRAP. CDR3 length: 11 amino acids. CDR3 sequence (DNA): TGTGCTAGTGGCCCAGTCAGAGAGCAGTTCTTC. Protein: CASGPVREQFF.

The chain couples TRBV6-1 to TRBJ2-7; maybe TRBD2 (7 bases). The V end lost 3 bases, the J end lost 2 bases, and 17 bases lay between the germline ends. Germline CDR1 reads MNHNS; CDR2 reads SASEGT. There are 16 residues in the CDR3. CDR3 in amino acids: CASSDAHRGGTYEQYF. CDR3 nucleotides: TGTGCCAGCAGTGATGCACATAGGGGGGGAACCTACGAGCAGTACTTC.

The chain combines TRBV27 with TRBJ2-6; 12 positions match TRBD1. V shed 2 bases, J shed 4 bases, and the junction held 6 bases outside the gene matches. Germline CDR1 reads MNHEY; CDR2 reads SMNVEV (reference sequence). The CDR3 extends over 18 amino acids. The CDR3 DNA reads as TGTGCCAGCAGTTTACATGGGACAGGGGGCGCGGGGGCCAACGTCCTGACTTTC. It codes for CASSLHGTGGAGANVLTF.

The V and J genes are TRBV5-1 and TRBJ2-7; 11 bases match TRBD2. J lost 0 bases, V lost 4 bases, and 3 bases had no gene match. CDR1 and CDR2 (germline): SGHRS, YFSETQ. CDR3 length: 15 amino acids. CDR3 nucleotide sequence: TGCGCCAGCAGCGTACTAGCGGGAGACTCCTACGAGCAGTACTTC. Translation gives CASSVLAGDSYEQYF.